Sequencing of this T cell receptor beta chain was carried out in a study of cytomegalovirus exposure and HLA in healthy donors. For the study at large: Among 150 million to 200 million T cells, an earlier analysis found roughly 120 million unique TCR beta sequences.

For this clone: What it recognizes is unknown.

The CDR3 totals 14 residues. The V and J ends lost 5 bases and 3 bases, in that order; junction bases with no gene match: 7. CDR1 and CDR2 from the germline V gene are MNHEY and SVGAGI. In the PCR, 60 Vbeta and 13 Jbeta primers were used. This table comes from immunoSEQ multiplex PCR, and its TCRdb copy is limited to in-frame clones, with some not included. The table has about 140,000 clones, approximately 77% seen once. Points from the study as a whole: Later analysis demonstrated an association between a missense DCLRE1C variant and TCR beta V- and J-gene trimming. When a later analysis compared HLA-associated TCR beta chains with equally common others, the HLA-associated chains turned out to be more clonally expanded and to have lower generation probabilities. Many donors shared some public TCRs, even though most TCR sequences were rare.

This clonotype originated in a middle-aged woman in good health and CMV-seronegative. The sequenced sample consisted of PBMCs. The J gene is TRBJ2-7, the V gene TRBV6-5; TRBD2 aligns across 7 bases. In DNA form, the CDR3 reads TGTGCCAGCAGTGACCGTCGGGGGGACTACGAGCAGTACTTC. Translating gives CASSDRRGDYEQYF.